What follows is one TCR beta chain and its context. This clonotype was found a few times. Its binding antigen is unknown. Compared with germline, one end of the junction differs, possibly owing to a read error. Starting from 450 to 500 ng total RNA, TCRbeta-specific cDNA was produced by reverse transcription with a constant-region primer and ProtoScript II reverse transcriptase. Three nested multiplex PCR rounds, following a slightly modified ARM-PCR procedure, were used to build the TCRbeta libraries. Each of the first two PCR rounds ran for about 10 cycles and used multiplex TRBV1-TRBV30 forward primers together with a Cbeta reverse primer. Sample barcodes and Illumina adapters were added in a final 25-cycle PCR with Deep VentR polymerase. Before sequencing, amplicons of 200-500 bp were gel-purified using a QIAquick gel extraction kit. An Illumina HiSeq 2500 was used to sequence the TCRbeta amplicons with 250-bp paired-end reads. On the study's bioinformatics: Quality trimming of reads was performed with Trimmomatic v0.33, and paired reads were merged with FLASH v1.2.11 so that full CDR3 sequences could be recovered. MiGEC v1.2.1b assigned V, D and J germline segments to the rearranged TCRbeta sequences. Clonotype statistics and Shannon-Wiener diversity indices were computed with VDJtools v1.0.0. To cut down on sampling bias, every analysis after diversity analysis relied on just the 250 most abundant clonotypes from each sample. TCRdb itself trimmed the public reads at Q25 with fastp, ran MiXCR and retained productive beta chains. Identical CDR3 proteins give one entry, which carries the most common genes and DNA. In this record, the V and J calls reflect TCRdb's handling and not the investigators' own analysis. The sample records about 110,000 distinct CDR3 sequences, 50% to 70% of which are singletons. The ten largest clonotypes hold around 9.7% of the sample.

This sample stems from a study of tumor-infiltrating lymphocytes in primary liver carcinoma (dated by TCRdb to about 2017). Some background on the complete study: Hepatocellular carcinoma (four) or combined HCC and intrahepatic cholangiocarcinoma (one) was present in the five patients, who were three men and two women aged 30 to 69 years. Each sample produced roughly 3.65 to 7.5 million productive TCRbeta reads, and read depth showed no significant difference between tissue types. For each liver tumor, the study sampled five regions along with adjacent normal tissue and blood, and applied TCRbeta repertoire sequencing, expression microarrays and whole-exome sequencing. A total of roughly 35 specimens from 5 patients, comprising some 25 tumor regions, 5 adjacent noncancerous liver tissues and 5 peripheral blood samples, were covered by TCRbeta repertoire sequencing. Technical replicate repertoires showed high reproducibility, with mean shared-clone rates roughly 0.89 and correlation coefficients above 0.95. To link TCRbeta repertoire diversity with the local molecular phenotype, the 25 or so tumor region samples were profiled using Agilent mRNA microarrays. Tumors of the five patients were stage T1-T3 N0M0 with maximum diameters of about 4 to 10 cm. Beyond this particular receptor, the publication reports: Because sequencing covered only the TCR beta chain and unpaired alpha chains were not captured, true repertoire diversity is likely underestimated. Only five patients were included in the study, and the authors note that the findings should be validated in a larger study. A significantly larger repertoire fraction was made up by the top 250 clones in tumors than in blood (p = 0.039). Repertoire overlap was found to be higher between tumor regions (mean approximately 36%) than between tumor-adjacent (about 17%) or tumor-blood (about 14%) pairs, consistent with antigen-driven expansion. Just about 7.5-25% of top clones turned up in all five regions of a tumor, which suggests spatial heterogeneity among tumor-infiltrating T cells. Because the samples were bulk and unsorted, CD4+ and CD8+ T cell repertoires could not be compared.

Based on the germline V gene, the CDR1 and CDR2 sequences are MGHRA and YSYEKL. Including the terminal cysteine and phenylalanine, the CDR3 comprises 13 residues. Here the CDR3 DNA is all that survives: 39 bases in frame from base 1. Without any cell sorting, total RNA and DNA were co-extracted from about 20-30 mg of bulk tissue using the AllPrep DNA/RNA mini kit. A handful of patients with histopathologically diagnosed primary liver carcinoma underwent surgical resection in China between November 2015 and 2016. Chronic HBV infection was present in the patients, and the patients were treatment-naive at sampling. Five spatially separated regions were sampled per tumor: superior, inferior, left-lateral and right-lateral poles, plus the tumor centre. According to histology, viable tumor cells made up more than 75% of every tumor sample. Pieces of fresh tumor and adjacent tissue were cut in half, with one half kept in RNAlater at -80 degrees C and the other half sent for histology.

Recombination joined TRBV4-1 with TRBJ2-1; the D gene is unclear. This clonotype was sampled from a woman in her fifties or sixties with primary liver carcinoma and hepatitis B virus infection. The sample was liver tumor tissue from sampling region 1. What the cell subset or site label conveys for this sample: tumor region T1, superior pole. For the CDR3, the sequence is CASSHDAYNEQFF. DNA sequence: TGCGCCAGCAGCCATGACGCCTACAACGAGCAGTTCTTC.